Following are 19 T cell receptor beta chains from one sample sequenced in a study of T cell changes during pregnancy in multiple sclerosis. Profiled with immunoSEQ multiplex PCR; TCRdb holds only in-frame clones, not every one. The sample holds 33,000 or so clones; around 91% are singletons and the top ten take around 3.9%. The sequenced sample was CD8+ T cells from peripheral blood mononuclear cells, obtained in the second trimester of pregnancy. Every receptor here comes from a female donor in good health, enrolled as a control in a pregnancy study.

The chain carries TRBV12-5 and TRBJ1-2; possible D gene TRBD1, 5 bases. The CDR3 is made up of 17 amino acids. Per the germline V gene, CDR1 is LGHNT and CDR2 is FRNRAP. V was pared by 5 bases and J by 2 bases, with 21 bases between. CDR3 residues: CASGISPSGLTNYGYTF. CDR3 coding DNA: TGTGCTAGTGGTATATCTCCCTCGGGACTGACAAACTATGGCTACACCTTC.

The genes are TRBV7-9 and TRBJ2-7, with TRBD2 identical over 8 bases. In germline, CDR1 is SEHNR, CDR2 FQNEAQ (reference sequence). This CDR3 is 15 amino acids long. With 7 bases clipped from V and 2 bases from J, the junction kept 10 bases outside the gene matches. The CDR3 reads CASTPPGGGTYEQYF. The CDR3 DNA sequence: TGTGCCAGCACCCCGCCGGGGGGGGGCACCTACGAGCAGTACTTC.

The J gene is TRBJ1-2, the V gene TRBV9; 10 nucleotides match TRBD1. This CDR3 is built from 15 residues. Per the germline V gene, CDR1 is SGDLS and CDR2 is YYNGEE. V was pared by 3 bases and J by 1 base, with 3 bases of the junction left unmatched. The CDR3 nucleotides read TGTGCCAGCAGCGGCCGGGACAGGGGTAACTATGGCTACACCTTC. Translation gives CASSGRDRGNYGYTF.

This chain uses TRBV9 with TRBJ2-1; 13 bases fit TRBD2. The CDR3 covers 15 residues. The V gene end was trimmed by 3 bases and the J gene end by 9 bases; junction bases not matched to a gene: 6. Germline loops: CDR1 SGDLS, CDR2 YYNGEE. The chain's CDR3 is CASSDGTSGGVEQFF. The CDR3 coding sequence is TGTGCCAGCAGCGACGGCACTAGCGGGGGGGTTGAGCAGTTCTTC.

The V call is TRBV9, the J call TRBJ2-3, with 8 bases lining up with TRBD2. Germline lookup yields CDR1 SGDLS and CDR2 YYNGEE. After removal of 5 bases from V and 3 bases from J, the junction contained 17 bases not matched to a gene. The CDR3 totals 18 residues. CDR3 region: CASRPTTAAGAYTDTQYF. The CDR3 DNA is TGTGCCAGCAGGCCGACAACTGCAGCGGGGGCGTATACAGATACGCAGTATTTT. The variable domain in full, with the rest retrieved from reference TRBV9 and TRBJ2-3, is DSGVTQTPKHLITATGQRVTLRCSPRSGDLSVYWYQQSLDQGLQFLIQYYNGEERAKGNILERFSAQQFPDLHSELNLSSLELGDSALYFCASRPTTAAGAYTDTQYFGPGTRLTVL.

The V and J genes are TRBV6-4 and TRBJ1-1; no reliable D call. Looked up from germline, CDR1 is MRHNA and CDR2 is SNTAGT. CDR3 length: 13 amino acids. V lost 4 bases to trimming and J lost 5 bases, with 11 bases between them. CDR3 sequence: CASSAGVGTEAFF. CDR3 nucleotide sequence: TGTGCCAGCAGTGCCGGGGTAGGGACTGAAGCTTTCTTT.

Only a few counts were recorded for this clone. V usage is TRBV4-2 and J usage is TRBJ1-1, with D possibly matching TRBD1 (5 bases). V was pared by 0 bases and J by 6 bases, with 14 bases between. The germline V gene has CDR1 LGHNA and CDR2 YNFKEQ. CDR3 length: 15 residues. This CDR3 reads CASSQERGGASEAFF. DNA of the CDR3: TGTGCCAGCAGCCAAGAAAGGGGCGGGGCCTCTGAAGCTTTCTTT.

The chain combines TRBV6-5 with TRBJ1-1; D gene ambiguous. Germline CDR1 MNHEY, CDR2 SVGAGI. V was pared by 0 bases and J by 3 bases, with 11 bases between. This CDR3 contains 15 residues. The CDR3 coding sequence is TGTGCCAGCAGTTACTCGGGCATCGGGGACACTGAAGCTTTCTTT. Protein product: CASSYSGIGDTEAFF.

This clone was counted a single time. V is TRBV19 and J is TRBJ1-2, with D unclear. Germline assignment: CDR1 LNHDA and CDR2 SQIVND (reference sequence). This CDR3 is 15 amino acids long. Trimming took off 5 bases at V and 6 bases at J, with 19 bases between the two ends. Here the CDR3 reads CASSVPGPLIDGYTF. In DNA, the CDR3 is TGTGCCAGTAGTGTGCCAGGCCCTCTAATTGATGGCTACACCTTC.

The CDR3 reads CASSLGGALDTEAFF. CDR3 in DNA: TGTGCCAGCAGTTTAGGGGGGGCCTTAGACACTGAAGCTTTCTTT. This chain connects TRBV27 to TRBJ1-1; weak D call: TRBD1 (6 bases). V gave up 2 bases and J gave up 3 bases, with 13 bases separating them. CDR1 and CDR2 (germline): MNHEY, SMNVEV (reference sequence). The CDR3 loop spans 15 amino acids.

This clone has a single count. This chain connects TRBV27 to TRBJ1-1, with 7 bases matching TRBD1. There are 15 residues in the CDR3. With 5 bases clipped from V and 0 bases from J, the junction kept 6 bases outside the gene matches. The germline gives CDR1 MNHEY, CDR2 SMNVEV (reference sequence). The CDR3 loop reads CASSLGQNMNTEAFF. The CDR3 DNA reads as TGTGCCAGCAGTCTGGGACAGAACATGAACACTGAAGCTTTCTTT.

The chain has TRBV5-6 and TRBJ1-2, with 10 bases matching TRBD1. Germline CDR1 and CDR2: SGHDT and YYEEEE. J gave up 3 bases and V 3 bases, and 2 bases lay outside the gene matches. There are 14 residues in the CDR3. The CDR3 region has the DNA TGTGCCAGCAGCTGGGACAGGGGCGACTATGGCTACACCTTC. Encoded protein: CASSWDRGDYGYTF.

The chain uses TRBV29-1 and TRBJ2-7, with 8 bases lining up with TRBD2. The CDR3 runs to 13 residues. Germline values: CDR1 SQVTM, CDR2 ANQGSEA. V shed 4 bases and J 0 bases; nucleotides not matched to a gene: 2. CDR3 amino acids: CSVAGGTSYEQYF. Written as DNA, the CDR3 is TGCAGCGTTGCGGGGGGGACCTCCTACGAGCAGTACTTC.

The J gene is TRBJ2-6, the V gene TRBV4-3; 11 positions agree with TRBD2. V shed 0 bases, J shed 0 bases, and the junction held 1 base outside the gene matches. The V gene's germline CDR1 is LGHNA and CDR2 YSLEER. The CDR3 consists of 18 residues. The CDR3 reads CASSQDGLAGSGANVLTF. CDR3 coding DNA: TGCGCCAGCAGCCAAGATGGACTAGCGGGCTCTGGGGCCAACGTCCTGACTTTC.

The chain has TRBV14 and TRBJ1-6, with 7 bases identical to TRBD1. Germline V gene lookup returns CDR1 SGHDN and CDR2 FVKESK. The CDR3 has 16 residues. V trimming: 3 bases; J trimming: 0 bases; junction bases outside the gene matches: 2. The CDR3 nucleotides are TGTGCCAGCAGCCACAGGGGGAGCTCCTATAATTCACCCCTCCACTTT. Translated, it gives CASSHRGSSYNSPLHF.

This rearrangement joins TRBV6-5 to TRBJ1-2, with D tentatively TRBD1 (6 bases). Trimming took 5 bases from V and 4 from J, leaving 17 bases between them. CDR3 length equals 15 residues. Germline V gives CDR1 MNHEY, CDR2 SVGAGI. The CDR3 here is CASSPTPQGPYGYTF. The CDR3 coding sequence is TGTGCCAGCAGTCCCACCCCCCAGGGGCCCTATGGCTACACCTTC.

The chain links TRBV5-1 to TRBJ1-1, with 8 positions matching TRBD1. Trimming took 6 bases from V and 0 from J; bases not matched to a gene: 7. The germline V gene has CDR1 SGHRS and CDR2 YFSETQ. This CDR3 contains 15 residues. CDR3 nucleotide sequence: TGCGCCAGCAAAGTAGGACAGGGAATGAACACTGAAGCTTTCTTT. The encoded protein is CASKVGQGMNTEAFF.

The count of this clone is one. The chain joins TRBV6-6 to TRBJ1-5; 8 nucleotides match TRBD1. Germline V gene lookup returns CDR1 MNHNY and CDR2 SVGAGI (reference sequence). J gave up 4 bases and V 5 bases, and 7 bases lay outside the gene matches. The CDR3 has 15 amino acids. The CDR3 coding sequence is TGTGCCAGCAGTGGACAGGGTAGGGCAAATCAGCCCCAGCATTTT. Translating gives CASSGQGRANQPQHF.

A remark on this clone: Other DNA sequences in the sample encode the same CDR3. V and J are TRBV27 and TRBJ1-1, with D unclear. V lost 4 bases to trimming and J lost 0 bases, with 6 bases between them. Germline values: CDR1 MNHEY, CDR2 SMNVEV (reference sequence). CDR3 length: 13 amino acids. The CDR3 DNA follows: TGTGCCAGCAGTTCTACAGTGAACACTGAAGCTTTCTTT. This translates into CASSSTVNTEAFF.